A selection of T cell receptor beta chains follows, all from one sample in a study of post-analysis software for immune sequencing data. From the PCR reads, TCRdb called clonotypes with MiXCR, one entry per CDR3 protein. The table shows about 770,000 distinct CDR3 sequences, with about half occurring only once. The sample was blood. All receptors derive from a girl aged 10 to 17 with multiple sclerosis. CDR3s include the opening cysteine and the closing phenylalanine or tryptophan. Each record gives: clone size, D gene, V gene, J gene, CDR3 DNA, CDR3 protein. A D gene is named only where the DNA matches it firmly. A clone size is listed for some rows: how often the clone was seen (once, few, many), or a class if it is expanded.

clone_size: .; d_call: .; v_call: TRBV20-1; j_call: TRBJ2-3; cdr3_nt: TGCAGTGCTAGAGGGTTATTAGCAGGCCTCACAGATACGCAGTATTTT; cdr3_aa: CSARGLLAGLTDTQYF
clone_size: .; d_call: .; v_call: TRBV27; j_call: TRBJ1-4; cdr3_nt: TGTGCCAGCAGTTTATCGGGGGTGTCCTTGGCAACTAATGAAAAACTGTTTTTT; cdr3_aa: CASSLSGVSLATNEKLFF
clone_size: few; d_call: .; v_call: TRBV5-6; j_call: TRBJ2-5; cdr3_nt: TGTGCCAGCAGCTTGTGGCCCGGGTCGGCGCAAGAGACCCAGTACTTC; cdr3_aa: CASSLWPGSAQETQYF
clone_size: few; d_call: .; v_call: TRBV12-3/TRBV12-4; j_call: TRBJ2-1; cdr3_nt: TGTGCCAGCACCTACAGGGATGAGCAGTTCTTC; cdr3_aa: CASTYRDEQFF
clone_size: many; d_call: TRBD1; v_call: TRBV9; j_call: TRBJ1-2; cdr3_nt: TGTGCCAGCAGCCGAGACAGGGGGTATGGCTACACCTTC; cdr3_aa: CASSRDRGYGYTF
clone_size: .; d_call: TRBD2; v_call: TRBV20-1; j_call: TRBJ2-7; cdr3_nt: TGCAGTGCGGGTCCGAGCGGGAGGGACGAGCAGTACTTC; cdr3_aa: CSAGPSGRDEQYF
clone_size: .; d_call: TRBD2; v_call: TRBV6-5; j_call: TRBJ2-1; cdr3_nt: TGTGCCAGCAGAAACCTAGCGGGAGTGTTCAATGAGCAGTTCTTC; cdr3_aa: CASRNLAGVFNEQFF
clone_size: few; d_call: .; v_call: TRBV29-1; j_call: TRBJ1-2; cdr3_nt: TGCAGCGTTGAAGGAAGGACAGAGAATAACTATGGCTACACCTTC; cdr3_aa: CSVEGRTENNYGYTF
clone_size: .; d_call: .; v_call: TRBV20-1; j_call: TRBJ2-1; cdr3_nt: TGCAGTGCTAGACCAGCGCAGGCCAGCTCCTACAATGAGCAGTTCTTC; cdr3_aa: CSARPAQASSYNEQFF
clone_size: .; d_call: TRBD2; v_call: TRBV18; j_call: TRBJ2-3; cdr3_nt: TGTGCCAGCTCACCACCGGCTAGCGGGAGGATGCATGCGCAGTATTTT; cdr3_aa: CASSPPASGRMHAQYF
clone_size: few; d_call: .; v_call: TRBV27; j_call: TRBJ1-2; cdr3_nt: TGTGCCAGGGGGTATGGCTACACCTTC; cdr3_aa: CARGYGYTF
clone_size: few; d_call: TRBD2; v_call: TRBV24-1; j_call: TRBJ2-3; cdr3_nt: TGTGCCACCAGTCTAGCGGGAGGGACAGATACGCAGTATTTT; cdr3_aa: CATSLAGGTDTQYF
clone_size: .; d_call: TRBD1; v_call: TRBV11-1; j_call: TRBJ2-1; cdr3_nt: TGTGCCAGCAGCCGGACAGGGTATAGCTCCTACAATGAGCAGTTCTTC; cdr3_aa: CASSRTGYSSYNEQFF
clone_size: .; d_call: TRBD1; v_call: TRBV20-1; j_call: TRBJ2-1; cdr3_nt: TGCAGTGCCCCGACAGGGGTTGAGCAGTTCTTC; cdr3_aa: CSAPTGVEQFF
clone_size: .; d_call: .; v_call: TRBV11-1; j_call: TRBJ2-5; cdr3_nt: TGTGCCAGCAGACCTACAGGGAAGGAGCAAGAGACCCAGTACTTC; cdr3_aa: CASRPTGKEQETQYF
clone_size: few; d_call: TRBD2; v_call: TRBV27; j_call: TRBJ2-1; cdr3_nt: TGTGCCAGCAGCACCGGGACTAGCGGGAGCCCCAATGAGCAGTTCTTC; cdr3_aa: CASSTGTSGSPNEQFF
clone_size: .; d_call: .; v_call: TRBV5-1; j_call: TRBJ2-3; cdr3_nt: TGCGCCAGCGGTGGGGGCGGTGATACGCAGTATTTT; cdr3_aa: CASGGGGDTQYF
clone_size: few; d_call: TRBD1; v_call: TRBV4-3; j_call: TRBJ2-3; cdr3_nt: TGCGCCAGCAGCAGGGAAACAGGGGTCGGGACAGATACGCAGTATTTT; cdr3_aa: CASSRETGVGTDTQYF
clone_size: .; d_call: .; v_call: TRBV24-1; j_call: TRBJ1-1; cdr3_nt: TGTGCCTCCACCAGTGATAGTGGTGAAGCTTTCTTT; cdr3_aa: CASTSDSGEAFF
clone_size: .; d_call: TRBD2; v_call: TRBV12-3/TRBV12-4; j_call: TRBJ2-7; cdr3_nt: TGTGCCAGCAGTATCGTAGCGGGAGAACTCTACGAGCAGTACTTC; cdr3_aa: CASSIVAGELYEQYF
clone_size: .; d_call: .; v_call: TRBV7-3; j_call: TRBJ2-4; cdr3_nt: TGTGCCGGCAGCTTACAAGGGGGGCTCAGTGTAGCCAAAAACATTCAGTACTTC; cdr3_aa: CAGSLQGGLSVAKNIQYF
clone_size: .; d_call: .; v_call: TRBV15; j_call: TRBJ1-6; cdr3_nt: TGTGCCACCAGCAGAGATGCGGGGAATTCACCCCTCCACTTT; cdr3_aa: CATSRDAGNSPLHF
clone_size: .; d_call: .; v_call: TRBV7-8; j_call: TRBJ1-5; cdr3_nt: TGTGCCAGCAGCTTAGCGAGGTTGGGGACACGGACGATGCCCCAGCATTTT; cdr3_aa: CASSLARLGTRTMPQHF
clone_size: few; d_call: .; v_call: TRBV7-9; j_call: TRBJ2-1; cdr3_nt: TGTGCCAGCAGCGAAATCCAGGGTCCCCTGGGGAATGAGCAGTTCTTC; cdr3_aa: CASSEIQGPLGNEQFF
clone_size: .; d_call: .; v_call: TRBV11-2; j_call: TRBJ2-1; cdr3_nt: TGTGCCAGCAGCTTTTTCGGGAGCTATGAGCAGTTCTTC; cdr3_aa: CASSFFGSYEQFF
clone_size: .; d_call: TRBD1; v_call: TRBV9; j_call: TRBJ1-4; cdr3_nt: TGTGCCAGCAGCGTAGGACAGGGGGCATTGGGAGAAAAACTGTTTTTT; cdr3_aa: CASSVGQGALGEKLFF
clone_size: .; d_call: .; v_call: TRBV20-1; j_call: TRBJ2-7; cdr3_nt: TGCAGTGCTAGTGGACCGTGGGGCTACGAGCAGTACTTC; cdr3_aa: CSASGPWGYEQYF
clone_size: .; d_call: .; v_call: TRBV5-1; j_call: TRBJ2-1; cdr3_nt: TGCGCCAGCAGCTCGGGGGAGAATGAGCAGTTCTTC; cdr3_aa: CASSSGENEQFF
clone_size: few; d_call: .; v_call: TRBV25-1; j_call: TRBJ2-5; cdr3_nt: TGTGCCAGCAGTGAATCACAGTCCCTGGGGGAGACCCAGTACTTC; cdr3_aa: CASSESQSLGETQYF
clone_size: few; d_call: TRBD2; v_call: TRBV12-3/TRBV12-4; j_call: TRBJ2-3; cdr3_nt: TGTGCCAGCAGTTTACGAACCGGGACTAGCGCGGATACGCAGTATTTT; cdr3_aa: CASSLRTGTSADTQYF
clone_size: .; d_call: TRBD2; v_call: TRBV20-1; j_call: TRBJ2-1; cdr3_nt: TGCAGTGCTACGACCTCGGGCGGGAGCTTAGGAGTCGGCGGTGAGCAGTTCTTC; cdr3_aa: CSATTSGGSLGVGGEQFF
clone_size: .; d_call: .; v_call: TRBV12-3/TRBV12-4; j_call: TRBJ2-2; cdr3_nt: TGTGCCAGCAGTTTAGGTGGAGGGCCCGTCGGGGAGCTGTTTTTT; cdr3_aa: CASSLGGGPVGELFF
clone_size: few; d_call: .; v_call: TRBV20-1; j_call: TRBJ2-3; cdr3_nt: TGCAGTGCTAGAGATATTGGTACAGATACGCAGTATTTT; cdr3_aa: CSARDIGTDTQYF
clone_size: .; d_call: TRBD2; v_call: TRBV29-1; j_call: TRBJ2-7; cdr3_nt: TGCAGCGTTGACACCCCAGAGCGGGAGTTGGGGTCCGAGCAGTACTTC; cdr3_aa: CSVDTPERELGSEQYF